The T cell receptor beta chain described here comes from a study of OX40 agonist ivuxolimab in advanced cancers. Per the germline V gene, CDR1 is SGHNT and CDR2 is YENEEA. The V segment lost 2 bases and the J segment 1 base; nucleotides outside the gene matches: 5. CDR3 length equals 16 residues. To note about this clone: Its antigen is undetermined.

Generated by immunoSEQ multiplex PCR, the TCRdb table keeps only in-frame clones and is missing some. In the table there are 90,000 to 100,000 clones, 75% to 90% of which are singletons. Findings and limits, study-wide: With doses of 0.1 to 3.0 mg/kg, CD4+ and CD8+ blood T cells had undergone clonal expansion by week 6. Normalized T-cell clonal expansion was also low in some nonresponders.

The J gene is TRBJ1-1, the V gene TRBV11-3; 9 bases fit TRBD1. The sequenced sample was CD4+ or CD8+ T cells sorted from blood, obtained in a trial of the OX40 agonist ivuxolimab. This receptor was obtained from an adult with an advanced solid tumor such as melanoma, head and neck, liver or kidney cancer. CDR3 region: CASSLRSGQGNTEAFF. In DNA, the CDR3 is TGTGCCAGCAGCTTACGTTCGGGACAGGGGAACACTGAAGCTTTCTTT.